Below are 11 T cell receptor beta chains sequenced from a single sample in a study of blood T cell repertoires in COVID-19. Repertoires were generated with immunoSEQ multiplex PCR, while TCRdb's copy carries only in-frame clones and drops some. The sample carries a few hundred thousand clones, approximately 90% recorded once. Material for sequencing was PBMCs or T cells enriched from blood (not recorded which). These receptors were obtained from a woman aged 30 to 39 who had recovered from COVID-19.

The genes are TRBV19 and TRBJ1-2; D is undetermined. Trimming removed 4 bases from V and 2 bases from J, with 14 bases in between. CDR3 size: 15 residues. The V gene's germline CDR1 is LNHDA and CDR2 SQIVND (reference sequence). CDR3 residues: CASSTQRATNYGYTF. CDR3 nucleotides: TGTGCCAGTAGTACCCAACGAGCAACCAACTATGGCTACACCTTC.

J is TRBJ1-1 and V is TRBV18; maybe TRBD1 (5 bases). CDR3 size: 13 residues. V lost 5 bases to trimming and J lost 6 bases, with 13 bases between them. CDR1 and CDR2 from the germline V gene are KGHSH and LQKENI. The CDR3, as DNA: TGTGCCAGCTCAGATGGCAGGGTGGCTGAAGCTTTCTTT. Translated, it gives CASSDGRVAEAFF.

The rearrangement uses TRBV13 and TRBJ1-1; D might be TRBD1 (5 bases). In germline, CDR1 is PRHDT, CDR2 FYEKMQ (reference sequence). The CDR3 sequence is 15 residues long. V shed 1 base and J shed 1 base, with 10 bases lying between them. The chain's CDR3 is CASSLVARANTEAFF. Here the CDR3 DNA reads TGTGCCAGCAGCTTAGTTGCCAGGGCGAACACTGAAGCTTTCTTT. Looking up the rest from reference TRBV13 and TRBJ1-1 gives the full variable domain: AAGVIQSPRHLIKEKRETATLKCYPIPRHDTVYWYQQGPGQDPQFLISFYEKMQSDKGSIPDRFSAQQFSDYHSELNMSSLELGDSALYFCASSLVARANTEAFFGQGTRLTVV.

The chain links TRBV30 to TRBJ1-2; no firm D call. The CDR3 spans 12 residues. V lost 6 bases, J lost 0 bases, and 8 bases lay in between. Germline V lookup: CDR1 GTSNPN, CDR2 SVGIG (reference sequence). The CDR3, as DNA: TGTGCCTGCACAGAGACTAACTATGGCTACACCTTC. It translates to CACTETNYGYTF.

The genes are TRBV21-1 and TRBJ1-1; the table names TRBD1, a call not compared with the DNA. TRBV21-1 is assigned pseudogene status. This CDR3 contains 14 residues. CDR3 in amino acids: CASRDIDLNTEAFF. The CDR3 DNA sequence: TGTGCCAGCAGGGACATTGACCTTAACACTGAAGCTTTCTTT.

The chain joins TRBV2 to TRBJ1-4; 9 positions agree with TRBD1. This CDR3 is built from 15 residues. Trimming at V came to 7 bases and at J to 6 bases, leaving 9 bases not matched to a gene. Germline-derived CDR1 and CDR2 are SNHLY and FYNNEI. The CDR3: CASKQQGAEDEKLFF. The CDR3 coding sequence is TGTGCCAGCAAACAACAGGGGGCCGAGGATGAAAAACTGTTTTTT.

This chain connects TRBV3-1 (or the pseudogene TRBV3-2) to TRBJ1-2, with D unclear. Germline-derived CDR1 and CDR2 are LGHDT and YNNKEL (reference sequence). Trimming pared 3 bases from V and 6 bases from J, leaving 11 bases between. The CDR3 length is 13 residues. The CDR3 loop is CASSHVTADGYTF. Here the CDR3 DNA reads TGTGCCAGCAGCCACGTCACCGCAGATGGCTACACCTTC.

The chain has TRBV19 and TRBJ1-1; 8 nucleotides align to TRBD1. This CDR3 comprises 15 residues. The germline V gene encodes CDR1 LNHDA and CDR2 SQIVND (reference sequence). The ends lost 2 bases at V and 4 bases at J; junction bases unmatched: 6. The CDR3 reads CASSIRGQGVTEAFF. In DNA form, the CDR3 reads TGTGCCAGTAGTATACGTGGACAGGGTGTCACTGAAGCTTTCTTT. The full variable domain, with the rest looked up from reference TRBV19 and TRBJ1-1, is DGGITQSPKYLFRKEGQNVTLSCEQNLNHDAMYWYRQDPGQGLRLIYYSQIVNDFQKGDIAEGYSVSREKKESFPLTVTSAQKNPTAFYLCASSIRGQGVTEAFFGQGTRLTVV.

The chain recombines TRBV11-1 with TRBJ1-1; D gene uncertain. V lost 5 bases to trimming and J lost 5 bases, with 15 bases between them. The CDR3 is 14 amino acids. CDR1 and CDR2 from the germline V gene are SGHAT and FQDESV (reference sequence). The CDR3 coding sequence is TGTGCCAGCAGCCAAGATTCGGCGGGGACTGAAGCTTTCTTT. This codes for CASSQDSAGTEAFF.

The chain couples TRBV30 to TRBJ1-4, with TRBD1 as a possible D gene (6 bases). In germline, CDR1 is GTSNPN, CDR2 SVGIG (reference sequence). The CDR3 has 14 amino acids. V dropped 2 bases and J dropped 4 bases, with 11 bases sitting between them. For the CDR3, the DNA is TGTGCCTGGAGTTACAGGGCCCTTAATGAAAAACTGTTTTTT. Amino acid sequence: CAWSYRALNEKLFF.

The chain uses TRBV27 and TRBJ1-2; no reliable D call. Germline lookup yields CDR1 MNHEY and CDR2 SMNVEV (reference sequence). The CDR3 is 13 amino acids. The V gene lost 4 bases and the J gene lost 7 bases, with 13 bases spanning the gap. The DNA for the CDR3 is TGTGCCAGCAGTTCCCCCGAGAGGGTTGGCTACACCTTC. Encoded protein: CASSSPERVGYTF.